The table lists the clone carrying this T cell receptor beta chain with a few counts. The antigen remains undetermined. The CDR3 is 16 amino acids. After removal of 2 bases from V and 5 bases from J, the junction contained 9 bases not matched to a gene. CDR1 and CDR2 from the germline V gene are LNHNV and YYDKDF (reference sequence). TCRdb fed the 5' RACE reads into MiXCR, producing one record per CDR3 protein. Among approximately 550,000 distinct CDR3 sequences listed, less than 20% were seen once. This sample stems from a study of T cells after yellow fever vaccination. Study information: It was SMART-Seq v4 Ultra Low Input that prepared the fractions with low cell numbers. General study findings and limits: A small share of clonotypes appeared in both CD4 and CD8 compartments. A secondary response was less intense yet reached its peak sooner, at day 5 versus 15.

The sample was PBMCs, taken 15 days after the yellow fever booster vaccination. The sequence derives from a man aged 25 to 40 who received the YFV17D yellow fever vaccine. The rearrangement links TRBV15 to TRBJ2-5, with 9 bases aligning to TRBD1. The CDR3 coding sequence is TGTGCCACCAGCAGAATGGACAGGGGCTCGGGGGAGACCCAGTACTTC. This encodes CATSRMDRGSGETQYF.